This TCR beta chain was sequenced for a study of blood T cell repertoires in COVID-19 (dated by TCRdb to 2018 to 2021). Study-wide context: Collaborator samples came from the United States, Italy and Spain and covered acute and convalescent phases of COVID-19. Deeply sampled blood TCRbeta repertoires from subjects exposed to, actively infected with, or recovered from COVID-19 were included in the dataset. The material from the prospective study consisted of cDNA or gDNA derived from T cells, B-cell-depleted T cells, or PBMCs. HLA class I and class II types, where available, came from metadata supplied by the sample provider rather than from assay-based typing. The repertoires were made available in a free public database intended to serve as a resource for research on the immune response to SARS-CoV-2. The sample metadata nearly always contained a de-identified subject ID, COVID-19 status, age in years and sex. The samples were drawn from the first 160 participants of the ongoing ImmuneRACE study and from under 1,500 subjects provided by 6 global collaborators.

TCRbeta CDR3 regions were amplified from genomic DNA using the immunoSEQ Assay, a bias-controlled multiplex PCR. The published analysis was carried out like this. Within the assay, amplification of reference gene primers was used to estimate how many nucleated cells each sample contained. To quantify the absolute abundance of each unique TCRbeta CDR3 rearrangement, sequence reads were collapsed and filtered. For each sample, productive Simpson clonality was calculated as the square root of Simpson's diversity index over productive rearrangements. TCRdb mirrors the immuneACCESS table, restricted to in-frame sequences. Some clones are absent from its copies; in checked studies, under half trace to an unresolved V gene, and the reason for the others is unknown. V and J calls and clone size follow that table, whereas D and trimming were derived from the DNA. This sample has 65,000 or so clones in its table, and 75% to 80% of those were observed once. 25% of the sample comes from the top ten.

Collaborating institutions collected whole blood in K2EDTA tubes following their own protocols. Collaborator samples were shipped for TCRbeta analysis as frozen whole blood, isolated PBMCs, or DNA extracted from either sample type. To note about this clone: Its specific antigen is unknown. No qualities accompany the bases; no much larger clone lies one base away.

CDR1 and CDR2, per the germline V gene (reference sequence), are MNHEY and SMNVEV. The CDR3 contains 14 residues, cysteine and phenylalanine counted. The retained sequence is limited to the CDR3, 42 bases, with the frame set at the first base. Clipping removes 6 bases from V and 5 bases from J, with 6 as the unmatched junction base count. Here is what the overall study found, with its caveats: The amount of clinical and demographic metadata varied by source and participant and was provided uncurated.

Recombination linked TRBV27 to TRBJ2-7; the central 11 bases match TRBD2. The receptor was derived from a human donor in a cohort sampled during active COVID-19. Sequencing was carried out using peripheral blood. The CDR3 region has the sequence CASRGGTSGNEQYF. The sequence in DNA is TGTGCCAGCAGAGGCGGGACTAGCGGTAACGAGCAGTACTTC.